These 16 T cell receptor beta chains were all obtained from the same sample, sequenced in a study of blood T cell repertoires in COVID-19. Assay used: immunoSEQ multiplex PCR; TCRdb lists only in-frame clones, some missing. In the table there are 180,000 or so clones, roughly three quarters of which are singletons. The source material was peripheral blood. Receptors originate from a woman aged 45-59 years with active or convalescent COVID-19.

Comment on this clone: One end of the junction does not line up with germline, which may come from a read error. V usage is TRBV27 and J usage is TRBJ1-3, with 7 bases aligning to TRBD1. The CDR3 contains 15 residues. CDR1 is MNHEY, CDR2 SMNVEV, per germline (reference sequence). CDR3 bases: TGTGCCAGCGGTTTCACAGGGGACTCTGGAAACACCATATATTTT. Its translation is CASGFTGDSGNTIYF.

There are a few counts of this clone. This rearrangement joins TRBV20-1 to TRBJ1-3; no reliable D call. CDR3 length: 14 residues. Trimming removed 3 bases from V and 6 bases from J, with 15 bases in between. The germline V gene encodes CDR1 DFQATT and CDR2 SNEGSKA (reference sequence). The DNA of the CDR3 is TGCAGTGCTAGTCCTATGGTCTTATCAAACACCATATATTTT. Its translation: CSASPMVLSNTIYF.

This clone has a single count. The chain carries TRBV2 and TRBJ1-1, with 9 bases identical to TRBD1. CDR1 SNHLY and CDR2 FYNNEI come from the germline V gene. J was trimmed by 3 bases and V by 8 bases; bases with no gene match: 4. The CDR3 is made up of 13 amino acids. Here the CDR3 reads CASGRDRDTEAFF. The CDR3 DNA sequence: TGTGCCAGCGGCCGGGACAGGGACACTGAAGCTTTCTTT.

A remark on this clone: One end of the junction is discordant with germline, which a read error may explain. V gene TRBV20-1 combines with J gene TRBJ1-1, with D perhaps matching TRBD1 (6 bases). CDR1 and CDR2 from the germline V gene are DFQATT and SNEGSKA (reference sequence). The CDR3 sequence is 10 residues long. The CDR3 nucleotides are TGCAGTGCCAGAGACAGGTTGGCTTTCTTT. Amino acids: CSARDRLAFF.

This clone came up a few times. The chain joins TRBV2 to TRBJ1-6; D perhaps matches TRBD1 (5 bases). The germline V gene has CDR1 SNHLY and CDR2 FYNNEI. The V gene lost 4 bases and the J gene lost 7 bases, with 8 bases spanning the gap. There are 13 residues in the CDR3. The CDR3 DNA follows: TGTGCCAGCAGTGGACAGCTGAATTCACCCCTCCACTTT. This gives the protein CASSGQLNSPLHF.

V is TRBV5-1 and J is TRBJ2-1; TRBD1 matches 7 bases. The germline gives CDR1 SGHRS, CDR2 YFSETQ. This CDR3 region has 15 residues. Trimming at V came to 1 base and at J to 6 bases, leaving 7 bases not matched to a gene. CDR3 DNA: TGCGCCAGCAGCTTGAACCAGGGGGAGATCAATGAGCAGTTCTTC. Residues: CASSLNQGEINEQFF. The whole variable domain, filled in from reference TRBV5-1 and TRBJ2-1, reads KAGVTQTPRYLIKTRGQQVTLSCSPISGHRSVSWYQQTPGQGLQFLFEYFSETQRNKGNFPGRFSGRQFSNSRSEMNVSTLELGDSALYLCASSLNQGEINEQFFGPGTRLTVL.

The chain links TRBV5-5 to TRBJ2-1, with a weak D call TRBD1 (5 bases). V was pared by 2 bases and J by 2 bases, with 11 bases between. CDR3 length equals 15 residues. CDR1 is SGHKS, CDR2 YYEKEE, per germline (reference sequence). Written as DNA, the CDR3 is TGTGCCAGCAGCTTCGACGACAGACCCTACAATGAGCAGTTCTTC. The encoded protein is CASSFDDRPYNEQFF.

The gene calls are TRBV7-2 and TRBJ1-1, with D perhaps matching TRBD1 (5 bases). V lost 3 bases to trimming and J lost 1 base, with 9 bases between them. The CDR3 consists of 14 residues. CDR1 is SGHTA and CDR2 is FQGNSA in the germline V gene. The chain's CDR3 is CASSFGQGNTEAFF. As DNA, the CDR3 is TGTGCCAGCAGCTTCGGTCAGGGGAACACTGAAGCTTTCTTT.

This clone was detected a few times. V and J are TRBV28 and TRBJ1-3; 8 nucleotides line up with TRBD1. V shed 6 bases, J shed 7 bases, and the junction held 8 bases outside the gene matches. CDR1 is MDHEN and CDR2 is SYDVKM in the germline V gene. The CDR3 sequence is 14 residues long. DNA for the CDR3: TGTGCCAGCAGGATGGACAGGGCCAGGAACACCATATATTTT. Its translation: CASRMDRARNTIYF.

This clone was seen once. The V and J genes are TRBV9 and TRBJ2-7; perhaps TRBD1 as D (5 bases). The germline V gene encodes CDR1 SGDLS and CDR2 YYNGEE. This CDR3 spans 13 amino acids. Trimming stripped 0 bases from V and 6 bases from J, with 10 bases between. The CDR3 sequence is CASSVELRGEQYF. In DNA, the CDR3 is TGTGCCAGCAGCGTAGAACTAAGGGGCGAGCAGTACTTC.

The chain couples TRBV7-2 to TRBJ2-5, with 8 bases aligning to TRBD2. V lost 2 bases to trimming and J lost 1 base; unmatched junction nucleotides: 9. Germline CDR1 and CDR2: SGHTA and FQGNSA. The CDR3 runs 17 residues. Here the CDR3 reads CASSLMGIAGIQETQYF. The CDR3, as DNA: TGTGCCAGCAGCTTAATGGGGATAGCGGGGATCCAAGAGACCCAGTACTTC.

V usage is TRBV19 and J usage is TRBJ2-7; 10 bases map to TRBD1. The CDR3 is 16 residues long. V lost 3 bases and J lost 4; bases outside the gene matches: 9. Germline CDR1 and CDR2: LNHDA and SQIVND (reference sequence). The CDR3 DNA reads as TGTGCCAGTAGTATGACACCCGGGACAGGGGTGTACGAGCAGTACTTC. Its protein is CASSMTPGTGVYEQYF.

The chain joins TRBV5-4 to TRBJ2-7, with 11 bases identical to TRBD1. There are 14 residues in the CDR3. V lost 4 bases and J lost 5; bases outside the gene matches: 5. Looked up from germline, CDR1 is SGHNT and CDR2 is YYREEE (reference sequence). This CDR3 is CASSPGTGGHEQYF. The CDR3 DNA reads as TGTGCCAGCAGCCCCGGGACAGGGGGGCACGAGCAGTACTTC. The variable domain in full, with the rest retrieved from reference TRBV5-4 and TRBJ2-7, is ETGVTQSPTHLIKTRGQQVTLRCSSQSGHNTVSWYQQALGQGPQFIFQYYREEENGRGNFPPRFSGLQFPNYSSELNVNALELDDSALYLCASSPGTGGHEQYFGPGTRLTVT.

The CDR3 region is CASSYGTSRGELFF. The DNA of the CDR3 is TGTGCCAGCAGTTACGGGACTAGCAGGGGGGAGCTGTTTTTT. The chain joins TRBV6-2 or TRBV6-3 to TRBJ2-2, with 9 positions matching TRBD2. The CDR3 covers 14 residues. V lost 2 bases, J lost 8 bases, and 3 bases stayed unmatched. CDR1 and CDR2 from the germline V gene are MNHEY and SVGEGT.

The rearrangement uses TRBV28 and TRBJ1-3; the D is unclear. The CDR3 runs 15 residues. Germline CDR1 reads MDHEN; CDR2 reads SYDVKM. The V gene lost 5 bases and the J gene lost 0 bases, with 11 bases spanning the gap. The CDR3, as DNA: TGTGCCAGCAGTCGGGGATCTCGCTCTGGAAACACCATATATTTT. Residues: CASSRGSRSGNTIYF.

This chain connects TRBV29-1 to TRBJ1-1; tentatively, D is TRBD1 (6 bases). The V end was cut by 4 bases, the J end by 4 bases, with 13 bases between. The CDR3 runs to 13 residues. CDR1 and CDR2 from the germline V gene are SQVTM and ANQGSEA. CDR3: CSVARGAITEAFF. DNA for the CDR3: TGCAGCGTTGCACGGGGGGCGATCACTGAAGCTTTCTTT.